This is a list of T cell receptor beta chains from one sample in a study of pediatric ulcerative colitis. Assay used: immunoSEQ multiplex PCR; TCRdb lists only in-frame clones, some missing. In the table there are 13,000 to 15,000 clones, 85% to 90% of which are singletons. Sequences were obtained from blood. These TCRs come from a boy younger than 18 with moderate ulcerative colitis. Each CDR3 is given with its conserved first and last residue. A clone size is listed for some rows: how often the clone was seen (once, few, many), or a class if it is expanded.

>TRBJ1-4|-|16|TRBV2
CASSEALGEGREKLFF
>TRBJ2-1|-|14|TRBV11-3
CASSPDSSYNEQFF
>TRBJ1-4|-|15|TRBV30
CAWRSWGSTNEKLFF
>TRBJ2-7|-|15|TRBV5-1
CASSPTWTSSYEQYF
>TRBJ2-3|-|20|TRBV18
CASSPSAATTGPYHPDTQYF
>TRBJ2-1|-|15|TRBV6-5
CASSLAGAGGREQFF
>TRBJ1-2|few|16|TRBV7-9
CASSLAGRGLGYGYTF
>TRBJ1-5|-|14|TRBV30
CACSTAGGNQPQHF
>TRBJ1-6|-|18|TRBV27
CASSSLQGLGTYNSPLHF
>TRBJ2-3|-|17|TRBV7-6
CASSSGLAGGRPDTQYF
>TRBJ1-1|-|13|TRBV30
CAWSAHTDTEAFF
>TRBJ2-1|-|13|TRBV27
CASSLGRLSEQFF
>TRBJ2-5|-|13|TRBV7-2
CASSQRGQETQYF
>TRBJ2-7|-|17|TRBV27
CASSLKGGTPVPYEQYF
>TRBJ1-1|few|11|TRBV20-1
CAPAYNTEAFF
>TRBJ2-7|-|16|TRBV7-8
CASVRDSYGSHYEQYF
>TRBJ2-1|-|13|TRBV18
CASSKDRDFEQFF
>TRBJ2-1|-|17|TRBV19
CASSMYLWQGNNNEQFF
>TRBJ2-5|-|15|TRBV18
CASSPQGDLGETQYF
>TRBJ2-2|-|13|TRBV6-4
CATSSQGAGELFF
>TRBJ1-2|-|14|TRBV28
CASEESRVDYGYTF
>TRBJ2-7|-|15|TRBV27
CASSPLWLAGYEQYF
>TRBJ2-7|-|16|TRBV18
CASSPPGGLSSYEQYF
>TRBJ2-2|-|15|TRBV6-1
CASSGQVVGTGELFF
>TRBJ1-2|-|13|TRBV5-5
CASSSGLNYGYTF
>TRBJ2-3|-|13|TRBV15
CATSRPGTDTQYF
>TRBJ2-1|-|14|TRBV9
CASSARDNINEQFF
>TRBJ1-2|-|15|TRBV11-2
CASRTRAGAEEGYTF
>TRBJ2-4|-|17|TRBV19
CASSPRTSGRWRNIQYF
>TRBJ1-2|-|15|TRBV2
CASRNVAAQNYGYTF
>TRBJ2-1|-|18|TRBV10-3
CAISEWAGRRLGANEQFF
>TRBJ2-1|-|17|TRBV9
CASSATRWGYSYNEQFF